This is a list of T cell receptor beta chains from one sample in a study of early T cells in non-severe SARS-CoV-2 infection. TCRdb re-derived calls from the 5' RACE reads in MiXCR, one entry per CDR3 protein. The sample consists of under 45,000 distinct CDR3 sequences, about 8% of them appearing once. The starting material was whole blood, obtained at baseline. The receptors here all came from an adult who was a healthcare worker with PCR-confirmed SARS-CoV-2 infection or an uninfected control (not recorded which). Both conserved end residues are part of each CDR3. The order of the fields is V gene, D gene, CDR3 length, clone size, J gene, CDR3 protein, CDR3 DNA. D genes are given only for firm matches. A clone size is listed for some rows: how often the clone was seen (once, few, many), or a class if it is expanded.

TRBV27	.	13	many	TRBJ2-5	CASSLWGKETQYF	TGTGCCAGCAGCCTCTGGGGGAAAGAGACCCAGTACTTC
TRBV6-5	TRBD1	16	many	TRBJ1-6	CASSRYSDRGYSPLHF	TGTGCCAGCAGCCGGTACTCAGACAGGGGTTATTCACCCCTCCACTTT
TRBV12-3/TRBV12-4	TRBD1	15	few	TRBJ2-1	CASRGQGRGYNEQFF	TGTGCCAGCAGGGGCCAAGGCAGGGGGTACAATGAGCAGTTCTTC
TRBV5-6	.	11	.	TRBJ2-1	CASSFEGGQFF	TGTGCCAGCAGCTTTGAGGGCGGGCAGTTCTTC
TRBV4-1	.	13	many	TRBJ2-7	CASSQDWGNEQYF	TGCGCCAGCAGCCAAGATTGGGGAAACGAGCAGTACTTC
TRBV11-2	.	16	many	TRBJ2-3	CASSLGWGGPSDTQYF	TGTGCCAGCAGCTTAGGATGGGGGGGCCCTTCAGATACGCAGTATTTT
TRBV7-9	.	14	many	TRBJ1-4	CASSPRDGNEKLFF	TGTGCCAGCAGCCCCCGGGACGGGAATGAAAAACTGTTTTTT
TRBV6-5	TRBD1	16	many	TRBJ2-3	CASSYRSNRGQDTQYF	TGTGCCAGCAGTTACCGATCAAACAGGGGGCAAGATACGCAGTATTTT
TRBV5-1	.	16	many	TRBJ2-3	CASRASGERPTDTQYF	TGCGCCAGCAGAGCCTCGGGGGAGCGTCCCACAGATACGCAGTATTTT
TRBV5-1	.	13	.	TRBJ1-2	CASSHRESSGYTF	TGCGCCAGCAGCCACAGGGAGAGTTCTGGCTACACCTTC
TRBV7-2	.	15	few	TRBJ2-1	CASSLYRLRDNEQFF	TGTGCCAGCAGCTTATACCGCCTGAGAGACAATGAGCAGTTCTTC
TRBV3-1	.	15	many	TRBJ2-7	CASSQIRLGRYEQYF	TGTGCCAGCAGCCAAATTCGGCTAGGTCGGTACGAGCAGTACTTC
TRBV7-2	.	13	.	TRBJ2-2	CASSLPGAGELFF	TGTGCCAGCAGCCTTCCGGGGGCCGGGGAGCTGTTTTTT
TRBV19	TRBD2	13	many	TRBJ2-1	CASSIGTSGEQFF	TGTGCCAGTAGCATAGGGACTAGCGGGGAGCAGTTCTTC
TRBV6-5	TRBD2	16	medium-sized	TRBJ2-3	CASSKTSGGASDTQYF	TGTGCCAGCAGTAAAACTAGCGGGGGGGCATCAGATACGCAGTATTTT
TRBV7-2	.	15	few	TRBJ1-4	CASSLGQGWGEKLFF	TGTGCCAGCAGCTTAGGGCAGGGCTGGGGTGAAAAACTGTTTTTT
TRBV7-6	.	14	few	TRBJ2-1	CASSLDRGSNEQFF	TGTGCCAGCAGCTTAGACCGGGGAAGCAATGAGCAGTTCTTC
TRBV12-3/TRBV12-4	.	13	few	TRBJ2-5	CASKRGPKETQYF	TGTGCCAGCAAACGGGGGCCTAAAGAGACCCAGTACTTC
TRBV20-1	.	13	.	TRBJ2-3	CSARLAILDTQYF	TGCAGTGCTAGACTAGCGATCCTGGATACGCAGTATTTT
TRBV7-2	TRBD2	19	medium-sized	TRBJ2-5	CASSLVPLIAGGGQETQYF	TGTGCCAGCAGCTTAGTCCCTCTTATAGCGGGGGGCGGCCAAGAGACCCAGTACTTC
TRBV5-1	TRBD1	14	.	TRBJ2-3	CASSGGTGPDTQYF	TGCGCCAGCAGCGGAGGGACAGGGCCAGATACGCAGTATTTT